This TCR beta chain was obtained from a study of regulatory T cells in long-lasting Graves disease. Libraries of TCR beta came from iRepertoire HTBI primers plus Arm-PCR of CDR3 regions. TCRdb re-called the multiplex PCR reads with MiXCR, one entry per CDR3 protein. The table shows under 500,000 distinct CDR3 sequences, with less than 25% occurring only once. CDR3 length: 16 amino acids. CDR1 and CDR2 (germline): MGHRA, YSYEKL. Trimming took 0 bases from V and 2 from J, leaving 11 bases between them. Specified time point: persistent/refractory GD, antithyroid drugs over 5 years with positive TRAb. Researchers made the TCR library from RNA that was extracted from PBMCs.

Here the sequenced sample was peripheral blood mononuclear cells (PBMCs), taken when the disease was refractory, from a patient treated with antithyroid drugs. This clonotype originated in a female donor with Graves disease. The V gene is TRBV4-1, the J gene TRBJ1-5; D remains unclear. The CDR3 sequence: CASSQDQGFGNQPQHF. For the CDR3, the DNA is TGCGCCAGCAGCCAAGATCAAGGTTTTGGCAATCAGCCCCAGCATTTT.